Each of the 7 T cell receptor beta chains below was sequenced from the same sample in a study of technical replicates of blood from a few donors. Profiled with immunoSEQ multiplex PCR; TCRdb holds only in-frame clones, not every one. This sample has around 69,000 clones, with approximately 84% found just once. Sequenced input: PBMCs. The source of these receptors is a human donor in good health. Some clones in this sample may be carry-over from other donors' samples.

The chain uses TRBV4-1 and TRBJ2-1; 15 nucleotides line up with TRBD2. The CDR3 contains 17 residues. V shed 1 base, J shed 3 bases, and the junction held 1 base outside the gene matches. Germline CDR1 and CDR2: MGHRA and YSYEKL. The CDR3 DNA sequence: TGCGCCAGCAGCCAAGGGACTAGCGGGGGGGGCTACAATGAGCAGTTCTTC. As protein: CASSQGTSGGGYNEQFF.

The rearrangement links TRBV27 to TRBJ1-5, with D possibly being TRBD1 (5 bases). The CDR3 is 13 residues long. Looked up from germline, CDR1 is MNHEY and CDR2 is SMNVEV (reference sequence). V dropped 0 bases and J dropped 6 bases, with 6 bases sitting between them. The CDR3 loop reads CASSLSGVQPQHF. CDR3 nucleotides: TGTGCCAGCAGTTTATCAGGGGTTCAGCCCCAGCATTTT.

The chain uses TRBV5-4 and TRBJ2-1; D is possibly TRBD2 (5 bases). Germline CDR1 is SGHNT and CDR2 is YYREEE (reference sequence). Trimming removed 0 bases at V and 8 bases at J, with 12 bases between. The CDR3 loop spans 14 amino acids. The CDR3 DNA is TGTGCCAGCAGCTTGGAAACGGGGTTATATGAGCAGTTCTTC. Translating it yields CASSLETGLYEQFF.

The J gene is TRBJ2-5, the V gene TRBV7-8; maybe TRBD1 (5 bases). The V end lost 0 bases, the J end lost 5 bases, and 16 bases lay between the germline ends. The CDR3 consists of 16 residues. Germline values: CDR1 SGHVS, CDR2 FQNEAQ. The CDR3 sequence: CASSLARRDGAETQYF. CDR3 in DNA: TGTGCCAGCAGCTTAGCGCGACGTGATGGGGCGGAGACCCAGTACTTC.

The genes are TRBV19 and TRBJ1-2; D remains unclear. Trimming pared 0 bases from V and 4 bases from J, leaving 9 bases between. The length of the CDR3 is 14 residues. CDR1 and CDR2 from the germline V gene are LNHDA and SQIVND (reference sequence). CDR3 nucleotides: TGTGCCAGTAGTATAGAGGTTTATAGCTATGGCTACACCTTC. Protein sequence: CASSIEVYSYGYTF. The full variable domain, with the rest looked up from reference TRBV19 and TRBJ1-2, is DGGITQSPKYLFRKEGQNVTLSCEQNLNHDAMYWYRQDPGQGLRLIYYSQIVNDFQKGDIAEGYSVSREKKESFPLTVTSAQKNPTAFYLCASSIEVYSYGYTFGSGTRLTVV.

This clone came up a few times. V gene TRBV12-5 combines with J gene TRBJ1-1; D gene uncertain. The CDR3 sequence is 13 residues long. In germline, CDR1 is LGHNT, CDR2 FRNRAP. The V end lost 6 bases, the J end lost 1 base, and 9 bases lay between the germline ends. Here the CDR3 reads CASGNRENTEAFF. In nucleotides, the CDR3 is TGTGCTAGTGGAAACAGAGAGAACACTGAAGCTTTCTTT.

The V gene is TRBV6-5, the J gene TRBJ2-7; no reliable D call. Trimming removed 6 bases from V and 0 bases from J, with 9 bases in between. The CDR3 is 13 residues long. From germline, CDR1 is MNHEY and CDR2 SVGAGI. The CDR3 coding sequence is TGTGCCAGCAGCCTAGAAAACTCCTACGAGCAGTACTTC. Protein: CASSLENSYEQYF.